One and the same sample provided the 15 T cell receptor beta chains below, sequenced in a study of blood T cell repertoires in COVID-19. Assay: immunoSEQ multiplex PCR; the TCRdb copy retains only in-frame clones and omits some. The table lists some 160,000 clones, around 82% of them singletons. The sample consisted of peripheral blood. The source of these receptors is a woman in her forties or fifties with acute or convalescent COVID-19.

The V and J genes are TRBV28 and TRBJ1-1; TRBD1 agrees at 10 bases. V trimming: 5 bases; J trimming: 11 bases; junction bases outside the gene matches: 14. From germline, CDR1 is MDHEN and CDR2 SYDVKM. The CDR3 runs 15 residues. The CDR3, as DNA: TGTGCCAGCAGTACTGACGGGACAGGGGTATTTGTGGCTTTCTTT. This translates into CASSTDGTGVFVAFF.

The sample holds one count of this clone. The V and J genes are TRBV5-1 and TRBJ1-5; 9 nucleotides match TRBD1. This CDR3 region has 15 residues. J was trimmed by 3 bases and V by 5 bases; bases with no gene match: 6. CDR1 SGHRS and CDR2 YFSETQ come from the germline V gene. The CDR3: CASRSGQGDNQPQHF. CDR3 coding DNA: TGCGCCAGCAGATCGGGACAGGGTGACAATCAGCCCCAGCATTTT.

V is TRBV5-1 and J is TRBJ1-5; tentatively, D is TRBD1 (5 bases). Germline V gene lookup returns CDR1 SGHRS and CDR2 YFSETQ. This CDR3 region has 13 residues. Trimming removed 7 bases at V and 0 bases at J, with 8 bases between. DNA of the CDR3: TGCGCCAGCTCACAGGATAGCAATCAGCCCCAGCATTTT. The encoded protein is CASSQDSNQPQHF.

V gene TRBV9 combines with J gene TRBJ1-1; D gene ambiguous. V was pared by 3 bases and J by 2 bases, with 5 bases between. In germline, CDR1 is SGDLS, CDR2 YYNGEE. The CDR3 totals 12 residues. Written as DNA, the CDR3 is TGTGCCAGCAGCGGACAAAACACTGAAGCTTTCTTT. Translating gives CASSGQNTEAFF.

This rearrangement joins TRBV2 to TRBJ2-3; 11 bases line up with TRBD2. The CDR3 runs 16 residues. The germline V gene encodes CDR1 SNHLY and CDR2 FYNNEI. Unmatched junction bases numbered 6, after V lost 5 bases and J lost 2 bases. The CDR3 protein is CASSIPGLAATDTQYF. CDR3 in DNA: TGTGCCAGCAGTATTCCGGGACTAGCGGCCACAGATACGCAGTATTTT.

This clone was detected only once. The chain uses TRBV4-3 and TRBJ1-5; D is perhaps TRBD1 (5 bases). The germline gives CDR1 LGHNA, CDR2 YSLEER. V shed 0 bases and J shed 5 bases, with 11 bases lying between them. This CDR3 is built from 15 residues. The chain's CDR3 is CASSQDLRVHQPQHF. CDR3 nucleotide sequence: TGCGCCAGCAGCCAAGATCTCAGGGTCCATCAGCCCCAGCATTTT.

This chain connects TRBV5-6 to TRBJ2-2; tentative D call: TRBD2 (6 bases). CDR1 and CDR2 (germline): SGHDT, YYEEEE. Deletions cut 7 bases from V and 3 bases from J, with 13 bases between. The CDR3 consists of 14 residues. The CDR3 DNA sequence: TGTGCCAGCTACCGCGGGGACCACACCGGGGAGCTGTTTTTT. Translating it yields CASYRGDHTGELFF.

The genes are TRBV12-3 or TRBV12-4 and TRBJ1-2; D is perhaps TRBD1 (5 bases). The V end lost 2 bases, the J end lost 8 bases, and 12 bases lay between the germline ends. The CDR3 covers 13 residues. CDR3 DNA sequence: TGTGCCAGCAGTTTAAAGCCAGGGCTCGGCTACACCTTC. Amino acids: CASSLKPGLGYTF.

This chain links TRBV2 with TRBJ1-2; D is unresolved. Germline assignment: CDR1 SNHLY and CDR2 FYNNEI. The CDR3 extends over 13 amino acids. The germline V and J ends were trimmed by 1 base and 4 bases, with 7 bases remaining between them. This CDR3 is CASSEGGRYGYTF. CDR3 nucleotide sequence: TGTGCCAGCAGTGAAGGTGGCCGCTATGGCTACACCTTC. Full variable domain (remainder filled in from reference TRBV2 and TRBJ1-2): EPEVTQTPSHQVTQMGQEVILRCVPISNHLYFYWYRQILGQKVEFLVSFYNNEISEKSEIFDDQFSVERPDGSNFTLKIRSTKLEDSAMYFCASSEGGRYGYTFGSGTRLTVV.

In DNA form, the CDR3 reads TGTGCCACCAGCAGAACAGGGGGCGGGCCCCGACAAGAGACCCAGTACTTC. This encodes CATSRTGGGPRQETQYF. The rearrangement joins TRBV15 to TRBJ2-5, with 9 bases fitting TRBD1. V was clipped by 2 bases and J by 2 bases; unmatched bases: 9. The CDR3 covers 17 residues. CDR1 LNHNV and CDR2 YYDKDF come from the germline V gene (reference sequence).

The chain links TRBV7-9 to TRBJ2-5; D gene uncertain. The CDR3 length is 13 residues. The V end lost 2 bases, the J end lost 5 bases, and 9 bases lay between the germline ends. Germline values: CDR1 SEHNR, CDR2 FQNEAQ (reference sequence). The CDR3 coding sequence is TGTGCCAGCAGCTTACGGGTGACGGAGACCCAGTACTTC. It yields the protein CASSLRVTETQYF.

This clone was recorded once. This sequence joins TRBV6-5 and TRBJ1-4; tentative D call: TRBD1 (5 bases). The CDR3 is 15 amino acids. Per germline, CDR1 MNHEY and CDR2 SVGAGI. V was shortened by 10 bases and J by 3 bases, with 18 bases between the two germline ends. The CDR3 nucleotides read TGTGCCACCGGCCGGACGGACACCTCTAATGAAAAACTGTTTTTT. Encoded protein: CATGRTDTSNEKLFF.

The chain carries TRBV6-2 or TRBV6-3 and TRBJ1-5, with TRBD1 as a possible D gene (6 bases). In germline, CDR1 is MNHEY, CDR2 SVGEGT. Trimming pared 5 bases from V and 7 bases from J, leaving 12 bases between. CDR3 size: 13 residues. CDR3 bases: TGTGCCAGCAGTCCCCTAGGGGGACAGCCCCAGCATTTT. It translates to CASSPLGGQPQHF.

This sequence joins TRBV18 and TRBJ2-7; tentatively, D is TRBD2 (6 bases). The CDR3 is 15 residues long. From germline, CDR1 is KGHSH and CDR2 LQKENI. Deletions cut 3 bases from V and 6 bases from J, with 18 bases between. CDR3 nucleotide sequence: TGTGCCAGCTCACCCCCTAGTGGAGGGAAAGGCGAGCAGTACTTC. Translating it yields CASSPPSGGKGEQYF.

The chain carries TRBV5-1 and TRBJ1-4, with TRBD1 identical over 10 bases. V dropped 5 bases and J dropped 8; count of bases not matched to a gene: 6. Germline values: CDR1 SGHRS, CDR2 YFSETQ. The CDR3 has 14 amino acids. CDR3 sequence (DNA): TGCGCCAGCAGGACGGGACAGGGGAAAGAAAAACTGTTTTTT. Translating gives CASRTGQGKEKLFF.